Listed here are 5 T cell receptor beta chains from one sample, sequenced in a study of massively parallel sequencing of T cell beta chains. TCRdb redid the calling of the 5' RACE reads with MiXCR, one entry per CDR3 protein. The sample holds roughly 4,200 distinct CDR3 sequences, roughly 35% seen once. The specimen sequenced was commercial RNA from peripheral blood pooled from many donors. These receptor sequences come from a pool of human donors in good health; the sample was commercial RNA pooled from many donors.

V is TRBV6-2 or TRBV6-3 and J is TRBJ2-2; TRBD2 is a possible D gene (5 bases). V lost 2 bases and J lost 7, with 8 bases in between. The CDR3 loop spans 13 amino acids. Germline CDR1 MNHEY, CDR2 SVGEGT. The CDR3 is CASSYRGNGELFF. The CDR3 nucleotides are TGTGCCAGCAGTTACCGAGGGAACGGGGAGCTGTTTTTT.

The chain employs TRBV13 and TRBJ2-2, with D hard to call. Trimming removed 5 bases from V and 9 bases from J, with 13 bases in between. The CDR3 has 13 amino acids. In germline, CDR1 is PRHDT, CDR2 FYEKMQ (reference sequence). CDR3 coding DNA: TGTGCCAGCAGCCCCCATTTGGCGCGGGAGCTGTTTTTT. It translates to CASSPHLARELFF.

V usage is TRBV6-2 or TRBV6-3 and J usage is TRBJ1-1; 7 nucleotides line up with TRBD1. V was pared by 7 bases and J by 6 bases, with 8 bases of the junction left unmatched. The CDR3 sequence is 13 residues long. Germline assignment: CDR1 MNHEY and CDR2 SVGEGT. The CDR3: CASINYQGAEAFF. The CDR3, as DNA: TGTGCCAGCATAAATTACCAGGGGGCTGAAGCTTTCTTT.

This sequence joins TRBV5-1 and TRBJ2-7; perhaps TRBD1 as D (5 bases). CDR1 SGHRS and CDR2 YFSETQ come from the germline V gene. The CDR3 loop spans 15 amino acids. The V end was cut by 0 bases, the J end by 0 bases, with 10 bases between. CDR3 in DNA: TGCGCCAGCAGCTTGGGAGCAGGGCTCTCCTACGAGCAGTACTTC. Translated: CASSLGAGLSYEQYF.

The V gene is TRBV29-1, the J gene TRBJ2-1; unclear D gene. CDR3 length: 12 amino acids. Trimming removed 4 bases from V and 3 bases from J, with 7 bases in between. From germline, CDR1 is SQVTM and CDR2 ANQGSEA. The CDR3 DNA is TGCAGCGTTGGGAATTTCTACAATGAGCAGTTCTTC. This sequence encodes CSVGNFYNEQFF.